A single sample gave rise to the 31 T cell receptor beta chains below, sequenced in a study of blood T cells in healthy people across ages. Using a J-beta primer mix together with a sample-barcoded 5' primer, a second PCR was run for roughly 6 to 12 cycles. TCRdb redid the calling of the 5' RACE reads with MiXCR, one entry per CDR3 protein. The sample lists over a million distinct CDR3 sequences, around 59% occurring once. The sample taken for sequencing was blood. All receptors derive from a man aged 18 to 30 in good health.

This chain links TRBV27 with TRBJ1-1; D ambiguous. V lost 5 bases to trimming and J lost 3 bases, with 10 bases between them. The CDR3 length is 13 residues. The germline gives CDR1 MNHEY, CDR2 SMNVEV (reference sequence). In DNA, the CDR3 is TGTGCCAGCAGTGCAACCCGGGACACTGAAGCTTTCTTT. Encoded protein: CASSATRDTEAFF.

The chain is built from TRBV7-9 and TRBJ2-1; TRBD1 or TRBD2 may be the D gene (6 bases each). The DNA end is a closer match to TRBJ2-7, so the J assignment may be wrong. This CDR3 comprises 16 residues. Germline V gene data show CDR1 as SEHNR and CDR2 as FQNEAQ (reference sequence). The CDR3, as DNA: TGTGCCAGCAGCTTCGGATGGGGGGCCTCCTACAATGAGCAGTACTTC. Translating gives CASSFGWGASYNEQYF.

This chain's CDR3 is CSVEGNKGETQYF. CDR3 DNA sequence: TGCAGCGTTGAAGGGAATAAGGGGGAGACCCAGTACTTC. V is TRBV29-1 and J is TRBJ2-5; D may be TRBD1 (5 bases). The CDR3 spans 13 residues. Germline V CDR1 and CDR2: SQVTM, ANQGSEA. Trimming cost V 1 base and J 5 bases, with 11 bases left between them. Combining the CDR3 with reference TRBV29-1 and TRBJ2-5 gives the whole variable domain SAVISQKPSRDICQRGTSLTIQCQVDSQVTMMFWYRQQPGQSLTLIATANQGSEATYESGFVIDKFPISRPNLTFSTLTVSNMSPEDSSIYLCSVEGNKGETQYFGPGTRLLVL.

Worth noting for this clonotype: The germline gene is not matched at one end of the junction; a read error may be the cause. The CDR3 sequence: CASTYREAQYF. The CDR3 coding sequence is TGTGCCAGCACCTACAGAGAGGCCCAGTACTTC. The chain has TRBV7-2 and TRBJ2-5; D remains unclear. The CDR3 is 11 residues long. Germline CDR1 and CDR2: SGHTA and FQGNSA. The full variable domain, with the rest looked up from reference TRBV7-2 and TRBJ2-5, is GAGVSQSPSNKVTEKGKDVELRCDPISGHTALYWYRQSLGQGLEFLIYFQGNSAPDKSGLPSDRFSAERTGGSVSTLTIQRTQQEDSAVYLCASTYREAQYFGPGTRLLVL.

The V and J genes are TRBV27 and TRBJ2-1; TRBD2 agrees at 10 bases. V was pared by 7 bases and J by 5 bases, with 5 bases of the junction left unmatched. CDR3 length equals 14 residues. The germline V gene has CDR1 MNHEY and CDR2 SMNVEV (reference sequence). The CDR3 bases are TGTGCCAGCATAAAGCGGGGGGGGAACAATGAGCAGTTCTTC. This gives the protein CASIKRGGNNEQFF.

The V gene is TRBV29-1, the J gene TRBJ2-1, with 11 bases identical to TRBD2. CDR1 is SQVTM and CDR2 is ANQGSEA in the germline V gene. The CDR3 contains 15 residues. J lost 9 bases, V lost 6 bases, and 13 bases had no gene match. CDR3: CSVASQTSGTAEQFF. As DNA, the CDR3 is TGCAGCGTCGCTTCTCAGACTAGCGGGACAGCTGAGCAGTTCTTC.

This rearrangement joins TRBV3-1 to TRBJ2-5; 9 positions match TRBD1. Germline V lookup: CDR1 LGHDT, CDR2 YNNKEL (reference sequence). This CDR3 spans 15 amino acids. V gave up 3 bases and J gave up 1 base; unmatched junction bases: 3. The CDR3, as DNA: TGTGCCAGCAGCCAGGGGGACAGGGTCCAAGAGACCCAGTACTTC. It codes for CASSQGDRVQETQYF.

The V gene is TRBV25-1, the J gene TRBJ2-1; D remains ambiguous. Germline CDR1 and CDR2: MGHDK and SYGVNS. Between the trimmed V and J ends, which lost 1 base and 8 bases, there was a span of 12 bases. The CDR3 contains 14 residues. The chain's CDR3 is CASSECGVGDEQFF. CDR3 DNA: TGTGCCAGCAGTGAATGTGGGGTTGGGGATGAGCAGTTCTTC.

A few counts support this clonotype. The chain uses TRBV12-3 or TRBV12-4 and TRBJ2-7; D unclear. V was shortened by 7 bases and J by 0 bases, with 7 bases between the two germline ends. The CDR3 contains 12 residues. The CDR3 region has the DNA TGTGCCAGCACCAGGAGCTCCTACGAGCAGTACTTC. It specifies CASTRSSYEQYF.

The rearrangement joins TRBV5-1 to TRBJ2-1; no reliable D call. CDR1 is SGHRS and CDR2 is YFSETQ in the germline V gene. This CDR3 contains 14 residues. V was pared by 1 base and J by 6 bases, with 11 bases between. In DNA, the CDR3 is TGCGCCAGCAGCTTGACCCCTGTGGCCAATGAGCAGTTCTTC. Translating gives CASSLTPVANEQFF.

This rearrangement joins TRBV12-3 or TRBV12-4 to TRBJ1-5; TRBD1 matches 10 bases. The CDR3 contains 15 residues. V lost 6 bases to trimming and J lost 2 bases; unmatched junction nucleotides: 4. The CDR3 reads CASRTGGFGNQPQHF. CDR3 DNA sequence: TGTGCCAGCAGGACAGGGGGCTTTGGCAATCAGCCCCAGCATTTT.

In DNA, the CDR3 is TGTGCCAGCAGCAAAAGCTATTCCGTGGATGAGCAGTACTTC. This translates into CASSKSYSVDEQYF. The chain links TRBV3-1 to TRBJ2-4; D call uncertain. V lost 5 bases and J 13 bases, leaving 21 bases between the germline ends. This CDR3 is built from 14 residues. CDR1 and CDR2 (germline): LGHDT, YNNKEL (reference sequence).

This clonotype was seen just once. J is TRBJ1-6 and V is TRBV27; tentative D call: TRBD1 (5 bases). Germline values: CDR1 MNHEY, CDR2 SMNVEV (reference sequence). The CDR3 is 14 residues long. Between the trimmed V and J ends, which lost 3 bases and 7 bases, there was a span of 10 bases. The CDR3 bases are TGTGCCAGCAGTTTGTCAGGGATAAATTCACCCCTCCACTTT. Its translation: CASSLSGINSPLHF.

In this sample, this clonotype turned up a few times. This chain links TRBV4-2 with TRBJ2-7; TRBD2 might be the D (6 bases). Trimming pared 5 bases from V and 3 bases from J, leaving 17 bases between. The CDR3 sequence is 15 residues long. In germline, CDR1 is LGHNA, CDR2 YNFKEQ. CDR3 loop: CASSNPGSTVYEQYF. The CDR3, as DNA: TGTGCCAGCAGCAACCCCGGGAGCACCGTCTACGAGCAGTACTTC.

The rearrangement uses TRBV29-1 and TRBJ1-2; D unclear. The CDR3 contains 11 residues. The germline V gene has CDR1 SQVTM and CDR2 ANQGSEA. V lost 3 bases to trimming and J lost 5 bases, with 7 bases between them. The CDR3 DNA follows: TGCAGCGTTGATGTAGGGTATGGCTACACCTTC. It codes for CSVDVGYGYTF.

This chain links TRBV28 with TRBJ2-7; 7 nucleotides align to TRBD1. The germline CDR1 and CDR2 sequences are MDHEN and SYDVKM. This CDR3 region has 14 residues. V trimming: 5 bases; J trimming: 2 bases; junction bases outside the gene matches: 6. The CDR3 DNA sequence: TGTGCCAGCAGTATACAGGGGTGGACCTACGAGCAGTACTTC. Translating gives CASSIQGWTYEQYF.

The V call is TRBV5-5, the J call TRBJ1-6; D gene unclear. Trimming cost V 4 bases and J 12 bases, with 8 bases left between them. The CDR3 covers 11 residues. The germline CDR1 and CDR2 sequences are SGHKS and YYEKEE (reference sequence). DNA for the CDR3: TGTGCCAGCAGCACCATTGGACCCCTCCACTTT. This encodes CASSTIGPLHF.

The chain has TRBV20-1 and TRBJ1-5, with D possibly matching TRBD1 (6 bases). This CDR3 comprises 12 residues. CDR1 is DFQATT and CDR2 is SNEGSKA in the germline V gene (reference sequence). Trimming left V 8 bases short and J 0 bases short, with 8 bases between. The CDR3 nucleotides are TGCAGTTCAGGGGATAGCAATCAGCCCCAGCATTTT. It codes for CSSGDSNQPQHF.

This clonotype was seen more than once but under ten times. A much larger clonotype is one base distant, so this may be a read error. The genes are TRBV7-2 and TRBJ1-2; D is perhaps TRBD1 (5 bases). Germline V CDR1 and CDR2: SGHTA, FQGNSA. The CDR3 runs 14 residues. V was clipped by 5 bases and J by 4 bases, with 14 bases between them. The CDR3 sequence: CASSVRQGAYGYTF. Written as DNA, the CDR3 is TGTGCCAGCAGCGTAAGGCAGGGAGCCTATGGCTACACCTTC.

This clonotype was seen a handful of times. This chain's CDR3 is CASTTTGGAVQYF. In nucleotides, the CDR3 is TGTGCCAGCACCACTACAGGGGGCGCAGTGCAGTACTTC. The chain is built from TRBV6-5 and TRBJ2-5; TRBD1 matches at 9 bases. Germline V gene data show CDR1 as MNHEY and CDR2 as SVGAGI. Germline trimming cut 7 bases from V and 11 bases from J; bases unmatched to any gene: 11. CDR3 size: 13 residues.

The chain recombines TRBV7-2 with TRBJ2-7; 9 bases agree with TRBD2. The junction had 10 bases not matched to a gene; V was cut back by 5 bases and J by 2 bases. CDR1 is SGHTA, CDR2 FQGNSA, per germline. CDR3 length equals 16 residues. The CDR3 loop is CASSPRVAGAAYEQYF. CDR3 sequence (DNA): TGTGCCAGCAGCCCCCGGGTAGCGGGGGCAGCCTACGAGCAGTACTTC. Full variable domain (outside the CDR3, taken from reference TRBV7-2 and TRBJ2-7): GAGVSQSPSNKVTEKGKDVELRCDPISGHTALYWYRQSLGQGLEFLIYFQGNSAPDKSGLPSDRFSAERTGGSVSTLTIQRTQQEDSAVYLCASSPRVAGAAYEQYFGPGTRLTVT.

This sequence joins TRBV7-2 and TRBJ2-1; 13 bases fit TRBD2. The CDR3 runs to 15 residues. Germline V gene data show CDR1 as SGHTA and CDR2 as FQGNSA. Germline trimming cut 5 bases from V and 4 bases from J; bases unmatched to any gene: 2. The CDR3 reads CASSQTSGRYNEQFF. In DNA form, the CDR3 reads TGTGCCAGCAGCCAGACTAGCGGGAGGTACAATGAGCAGTTCTTC.

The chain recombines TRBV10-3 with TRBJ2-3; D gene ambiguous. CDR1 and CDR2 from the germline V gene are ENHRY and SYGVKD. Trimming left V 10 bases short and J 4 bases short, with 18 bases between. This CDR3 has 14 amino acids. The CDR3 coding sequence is TGTGCCAACAAACCCCCTTTTGTCGCAGATACGCAGTATTTT. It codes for CANKPPFVADTQYF.

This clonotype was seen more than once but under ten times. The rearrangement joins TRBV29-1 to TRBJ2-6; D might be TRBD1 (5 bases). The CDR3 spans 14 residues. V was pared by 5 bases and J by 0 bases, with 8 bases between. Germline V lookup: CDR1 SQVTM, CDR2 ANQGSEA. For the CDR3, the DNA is TGCAGCGTTAGGGGTCTCTCTGGGGCCAACGTCCTGACTTTC. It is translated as CSVRGLSGANVLTF.

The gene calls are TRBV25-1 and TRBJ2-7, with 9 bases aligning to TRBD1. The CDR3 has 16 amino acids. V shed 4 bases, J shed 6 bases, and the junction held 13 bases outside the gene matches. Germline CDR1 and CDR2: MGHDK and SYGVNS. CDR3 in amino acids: CASSGRTGTGLGEQYF. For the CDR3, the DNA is TGTGCCAGCAGTGGACGAACCGGGACAGGGTTGGGCGAGCAGTACTTC.

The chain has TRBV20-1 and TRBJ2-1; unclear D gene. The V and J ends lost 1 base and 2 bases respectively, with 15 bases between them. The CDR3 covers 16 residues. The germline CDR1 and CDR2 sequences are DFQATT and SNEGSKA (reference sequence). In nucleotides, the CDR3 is TGCAGTGCTAGAGCCAAAAGGCAAGGTACCTACAATGAGCAGTTCTTC. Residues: CSARAKRQGTYNEQFF.

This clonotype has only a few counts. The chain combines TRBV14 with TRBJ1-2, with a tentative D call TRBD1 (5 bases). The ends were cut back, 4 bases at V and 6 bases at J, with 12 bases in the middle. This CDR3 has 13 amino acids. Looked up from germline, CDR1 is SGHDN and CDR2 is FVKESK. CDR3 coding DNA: TGTGCCAGCAGCCCGTTGACAGTTAATGGCTACACCTTC. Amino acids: CASSPLTVNGYTF.

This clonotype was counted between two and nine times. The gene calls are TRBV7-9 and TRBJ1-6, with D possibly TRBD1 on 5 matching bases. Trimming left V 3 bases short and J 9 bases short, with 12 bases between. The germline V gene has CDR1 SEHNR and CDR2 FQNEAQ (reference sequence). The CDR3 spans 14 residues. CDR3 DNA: TGTGCCAGCAGCTTTGGAGCTGGGGGTTCACCCCTCCACTTT. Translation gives CASSFGAGGSPLHF.

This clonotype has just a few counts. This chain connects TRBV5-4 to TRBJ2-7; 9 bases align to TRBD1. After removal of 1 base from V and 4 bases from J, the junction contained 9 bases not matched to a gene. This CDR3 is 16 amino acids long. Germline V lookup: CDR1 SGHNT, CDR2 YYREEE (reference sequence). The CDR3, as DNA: TGTGCCAGCAGCTTGCCCACCGGGACAGGGAGGTACGAGCAGTACTTC. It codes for CASSLPTGTGRYEQYF.

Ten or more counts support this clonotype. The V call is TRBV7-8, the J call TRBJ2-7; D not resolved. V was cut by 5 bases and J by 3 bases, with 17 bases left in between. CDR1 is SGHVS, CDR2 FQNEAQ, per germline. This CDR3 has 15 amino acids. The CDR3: CASSGIKTSIYEQYF. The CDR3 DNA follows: TGTGCCAGCAGCGGAATCAAGACGAGTATCTACGAGCAGTACTTC.

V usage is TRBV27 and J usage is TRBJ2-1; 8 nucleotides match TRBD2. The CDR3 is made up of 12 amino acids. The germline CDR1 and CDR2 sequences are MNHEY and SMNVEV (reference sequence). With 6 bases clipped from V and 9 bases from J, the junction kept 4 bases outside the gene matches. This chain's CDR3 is CASRIAGSEQFF. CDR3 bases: TGTGCCAGCAGAATAGCGGGGAGTGAGCAGTTCTTC.